The sequence of this T cell receptor beta chain was determined in a study of T cells after posttransplantation cyclophosphamide. On this clone itself: Its matching antigen is unknown.

Treatment was busulfan-fludarabine conditioning, a marrow graft, and cyclophosphamide on days +3 and +4. The data were produced by immunoSEQ multiplex PCR, yet TCRdb's version contains in-frame clones alone and is incomplete. Counted here are tens of thousands of clones, 90% occurring once; the ten biggest clones make up 2% to 3%. Points from the study as a whole: Recipient CMV seropositivity and CMV reactivation strongly tracked TRB clonality. Donor-recipient repertoire similarity was low at 1-2 months, rising over year one. Skin or GI-infiltrating T cells shared few TRB sequences with blood.

The germline V gene encodes CDR1 LNHNV and CDR2 YYDKDF (reference sequence). The J segment lost 2 bases and the V segment lost 5 bases, leaving 11 bases of the junction unmatched. The CDR3 sequence is 16 residues long. The V gene is TRBV15, the J gene TRBJ1-2, with TRBD1 matching over 7 bases. Here the sequenced sample was PBMCs, taken roughly 59 days after allogeneic stem cell transplant with posttransplant cyclophosphamide. The clonotype was recovered from a male patient between 55 and 70 years old who received an allogeneic stem cell transplant from a related donor and was CMV-positive. Some of the T cells may derive from the graft donor. The CDR3 loop reads CATSSPDQTGNYGYTF. CDR3 in DNA: TGTGCCACCAGCTCACCCGATCAGACAGGGAACTATGGCTACACCTTC.